Included here is one T cell receptor (beta chain) sequence, with context. No antigen is known for it. The CDR3 is 15 amino acids. The junction had 7 bases not matched to a gene; V was cut back by 1 base and J by 7 bases. Germline CDR1 reads GTSNPN; CDR2 reads SVGIG (reference sequence). The data derive from a study of cytomegalovirus exposure and HLA in healthy donors. Notes on the study in general: Highly shared variants forming one cluster were likely a sequencing artifact.

60 Vbeta and 13 Jbeta primers were used in PCR. The method was immunoSEQ multiplex PCR; TCRdb's version includes in-frame clones alone and lacks a portion of them. The sample carries 100,000 or so clones, 65% to 80% recorded once. The rearrangement uses TRBV30 and TRBJ2-2; the match to TRBD2 covers 9 bases. Material: PBMCs. The receptor's source is a male donor in good health and CMV-seronegative. The CDR3 bases are TGTGCCTGGAGTGGCGGGAGGGCCGGGTACGGGGAGCTGTTTTTT. It yields the protein CAWSGGRAGYGELFF.